Listed here is a single T cell receptor (beta chain). This sample was included in a study of OX40 agonist ivuxolimab in advanced cancers. The length of the CDR3 is 13 residues. V was clipped by 2 bases and J by 3 bases, with 7 bases between them. The germline gives CDR1 MGHDK, CDR2 SYGVNS. TCRdb's table, derived via immunoSEQ multiplex PCR, lists solely in-frame clones and lacks some. The data contain fewer than 110,000 clones, about 91% of them seen just once; the ten biggest clones take up 1.2%. The chain is built from TRBV25-1 and TRBJ1-1; maybe TRBD1 (5 bases). The source was CD4+ or CD8+ T cells sorted from blood, collected in a trial of the OX40 agonist ivuxolimab. The TCR comes from an adult with an advanced solid tumor such as melanoma, head and neck, liver or kidney cancer. The chain's CDR3 is CASSEMGDTEAFF. Here the CDR3 DNA reads TGTGCCAGCAGTGAAATGGGGGACACTGAAGCTTTCTTT.